This T cell receptor beta chain was sequenced during a study of CD8 T cells in ankylosing spondylitis. With respect to this clonotype: Its cognate antigen is unknown. A much larger clone lies a single base off, so this may be a read error.

Study-wide points: Made up of eight highly homologous variants, a TCR beta motif appeared characteristic of ankylosing spondylitis blood.

CDR1 and CDR2 (germline): MNHEY, SVGEGT. The CDR3 sequence is 14 residues long. Quantitative barcoded 5'-RACE was used to prepare TCR beta libraries. TCRdb fed the 5' RACE reads into MiXCR, producing one record per CDR3 protein. The data show around 490,000 distinct CDR3 sequences, with approximately 5% seen just once and under 4.5% held by the top ten. The source of this sequence is a male donor with ankylosing spondylitis. Sequenced sample: blood, either unsorted or a sorted T cell fraction (not recorded which). The rearrangement links TRBV6-2 or TRBV6-3 to TRBJ2-3, with a tentative D call TRBD1 (6 bases). The CDR3 loop reads CASSRRGRTATQYF. CDR3 sequence (DNA): TGTGCCAGCAGTCGCAGGGGACGCACAGCTACGCAGTATTTT.